The clone carrying this TCR beta chain has more than one count but fewer than ten. Its antigen is as yet unknown. Read coverage stops 3 residues before the CDR3 terminus; the germline J gene supplies the remainder. This table comes from immunoSEQ multiplex PCR, and its TCRdb copy is limited to in-frame clones, with some not included. The data list tens of thousands of clones, none observed once; about 29% falls to the top ten. This record belongs to a study of T cell clonality in common variable immunodeficiency. There are 13 residues in the CDR3. V gave up 9 bases and J gave up 5 bases, with 13 bases separating them. Study-wide findings and caveats: CVID subjects had higher TCRbeta clonality than healthy controls, most marked in about a third. Common variable immunodeficiency TCR beta sequences reportedly had fewer deletions and N-nucleotide insertions. Links between repertoire features and CVID complications were heterogeneity-limited.

Sequenced: peripheral blood mononuclear cells. This TCR derives from a human donor with common variable immunodeficiency. J is TRBJ1-4 and V is TRBV23-1; a possible D gene is TRBD1 (5 bases). TRBV23-1 carries the ORF label, with uncertain function. CDR3 sequence: CASWTGGNEKLFF. CDR3 bases read: TGCGCCAGTTGGACTGGGGGGAATGAAAAA.